The 25 T cell receptor beta chains given below trace back to one sample, sequenced in a study of T cells after yellow fever vaccination. TCRdb re-called the 5' RACE reads through MiXCR, storing one row per CDR3 protein. The sample contains nearly 300,000 distinct CDR3 sequences, about 10% of which appear only once. Sequences were derived from CD4+ T cells sorted from PBMCs, sampled 5 days after the yellow fever booster vaccination. These receptor sequences come from a young man who received the YFV17D yellow fever vaccine.

V usage is TRBV7-9 and J usage is TRBJ2-3; unclear D gene. The V gene's germline CDR1 is SEHNR and CDR2 FQNEAQ (reference sequence). V gave up 5 bases and J gave up 4 bases, with 10 bases separating them. The CDR3 extends over 13 amino acids. CDR3 protein: CASSTGFSDTQYF. CDR3 nucleotides: TGTGCCAGCAGCACGGGCTTTTCAGATACGCAGTATTTT.

V and J are TRBV7-2 and TRBJ2-7; no reliable D call. The germline V gene encodes CDR1 SGHTA and CDR2 FQGNSA. The V end was cut by 2 bases, the J end by 4 bases, with 9 bases between. This CDR3 has 13 amino acids. The CDR3 DNA is TGTGCCAGCAGCTTAAGTAGAGTGTACGAGCAGTACGTC. Its translation is CASSLSRVYEQYV.

This clonotype was recorded a few times. The J gene is TRBJ2-3, the V gene TRBV15; the D is unclear. V lost 0 bases to trimming and J lost 3 bases, with 10 bases between them. This CDR3 has 15 residues. The germline V gene encodes CDR1 LNHNV and CDR2 YYDKDF (reference sequence). The CDR3 loop reads CATSRDQLRTDTQYF. CDR3 coding DNA: TGTGCCACCAGCAGAGATCAACTTCGGACAGATACGCAGTATTTT. Drawing the rest from reference TRBV15 and TRBJ2-3, the complete variable domain is DAMVIQNPRYQVTQFGKPVTLSCSQTLNHNVMYWYQQKSSQAPKLLFHYYDKDFNNEADTPDNFQSRRPNTSFCFLDIRSPGLGDTAMYLCATSRDQLRTDTQYFGPGTRLTVL.

This clonotype was seen more than once but under ten times. This rearrangement joins TRBV5-1 to TRBJ2-3, with D perhaps TRBD2 (6 bases). CDR1 and CDR2 from the germline V gene are SGHRS and YFSETQ. Trimming cost V 0 bases and J 9 bases, with 17 bases left between them. There are 15 residues in the CDR3. CDR3 loop: CASSLGRGGPDTQYF. CDR3 coding DNA: TGCGCCAGCAGCTTGGGGCGGGGAGGACCTGACACGCAGTATTTT.

This clonotype was seen only a few times. V and J are TRBV6-6 and TRBJ2-5; D unresolved. The germline CDR1 and CDR2 sequences are MNHNY and SVGAGI (reference sequence). V dropped 0 bases and J dropped 1 base, with 9 bases sitting between them. This CDR3 comprises 15 residues. The CDR3 is CASSYSIQRQETQYF. The CDR3 coding sequence is TGTGCCAGCAGTTACTCTATACAACGCCAAGAGACCCAGTACTTC.

This clonotype has a count of ten or more. One junction end disagrees with the germline gene, perhaps due to a read error. The chain carries TRBV9 and TRBJ1-1, with 9 bases aligning to TRBD1. CDR1 is SGDLS, CDR2 YYNGEE, per germline. The CDR3 covers 14 residues. Here the CDR3 reads CASSQRDRDTEDFF. In nucleotides, the CDR3 is TGTGCCAGCAGCCAGAGGGACAGGGATACTGAAGATTTCTTT.

This clonotype has just a few counts. The chain joins TRBV19 to TRBJ2-2; the match to TRBD2 covers 10 bases. The CDR3 extends over 17 amino acids. V gave up 6 bases and J gave up 4 bases; unmatched junction bases: 11. The germline gives CDR1 LNHDA, CDR2 SQIVND (reference sequence). The CDR3 nucleotides read TGTGCCAGTAGCCTTTTACTAGCGGGGTGGGGCACCGGGGAGCTGTTTTTT. Its translation: CASSLLLAGWGTGELFF. Variable domain in full (rest from reference TRBV19 and TRBJ2-2): DGGITQSPKYLFRKEGQNVTLSCEQNLNHDAMYWYRQDPGQGLRLIYYSQIVNDFQKGDIAEGYSVSREKKESFPLTVTSAQKNPTAFYLCASSLLLAGWGTGELFFGEGSRLTVL.

This clonotype was observed a handful of times. V and J are TRBV10-3 and TRBJ1-2; TRBD1 aligns across 8 bases. CDR3 length: 14 amino acids. The ends lost 7 bases at V and 5 bases at J; junction bases unmatched: 9. Per germline, CDR1 ENHRY and CDR2 SYGVKD. This CDR3 is CAITETTGGYGYTF. Here the CDR3 DNA reads TGTGCCATCACCGAAACCACAGGGGGATATGGCTACACCTTC.

This clonotype was detected a few times. The chain joins TRBV5-1 to TRBJ1-1; 7 bases align to TRBD1. The junction had 10 bases not matched to a gene; V was cut back by 5 bases and J by 0 bases. CDR1 is SGHRS and CDR2 is YFSETQ in the germline V gene. CDR3 length: 16 residues. The CDR3 here is CASREGAGEMNTEAFF. The CDR3 nucleotides are TGCGCCAGCAGAGAGGGGGCGGGGGAGATGAACACTGAAGCTTTCTTT.

This clonotype was counted only a few times. The DNA of the CDR3 is TGTGCCAGCAGCACACTGACAGGCAGAGATACGCAGTATTTT. This sequence encodes CASSTLTGRDTQYF. The rearrangement uses TRBV11-2 and TRBJ2-3; tentatively, D is TRBD1 (6 bases). V lost 5 bases and J 5 bases, leaving 14 bases between the germline ends. The germline gives CDR1 SGHAT, CDR2 FQNNGV. The CDR3 runs to 14 residues.

Only a few counts were recorded for this clonotype. The chain couples TRBV15 to TRBJ2-1, with D uncertain. The germline V gene encodes CDR1 LNHNV and CDR2 YYDKDF (reference sequence). The V end lost 1 base, the J end lost 9 bases, and 4 bases lay between the germline ends. This CDR3 is built from 11 residues. CDR3 loop: CATSRVGEQFF. The CDR3 coding sequence is TGTGCCACCAGCAGAGTTGGTGAGCAGTTCTTC.

This clonotype has more than one count but fewer than ten. This chain uses TRBV5-1 with TRBJ1-3, with D hard to call. This CDR3 contains 11 residues. Germline loops: CDR1 SGHRS, CDR2 YFSETQ. Between the trimmed V and J ends, which lost 8 bases and 0 bases, there was a span of 3 bases. Here the CDR3 reads CASRSGNTIYF. CDR3 in DNA: TGCGCCAGTCGCTCTGGAAACACCATATATTTT.

This clonotype appeared a few times. This chain uses TRBV18 with TRBJ1-5; D may be TRBD1 (6 bases). The CDR3 consists of 15 residues. V lost 2 bases, J lost 7 bases, and 15 bases lay in between. From germline, CDR1 is KGHSH and CDR2 LQKENI. CDR3 nucleotide sequence: TGTGCCAGCTCACCAGGAATGACAGGTGGCCAGCCCCAGCATTTT. Protein sequence: CASSPGMTGGQPQHF.

This clonotype has only a few counts. This rearrangement joins TRBV7-8 to TRBJ2-5; 8 bases map to TRBD1. V gave up 2 bases and J gave up 4 bases; unmatched junction bases: 9. This CDR3 spans 16 amino acids. Germline V lookup: CDR1 SGHVS, CDR2 FQNEAQ. The CDR3 DNA sequence: TGTGCCAGCAGCTTAAAAGACAGGGGAGGAGGAGAGACCCAGTACTTC. It yields the protein CASSLKDRGGGETQYF.

This clonotype showed up just a few times. J is TRBJ2-5 and V is TRBV5-4, with a possible D match to TRBD1 (5 bases). This CDR3 contains 13 residues. With 4 bases removed from V and 2 bases from J, the gap between germline ends came to 9 bases. Germline V gene data show CDR1 as SGHNT and CDR2 as YYREEE (reference sequence). The CDR3 nucleotides read TGTGCCAGCAGCGCCCGACAGCAAGAGACCCAGTACTTC. It encodes CASSARQQETQYF. The variable domain in full, with the rest retrieved from reference TRBV5-4 and TRBJ2-5, is ETGVTQSPTHLIKTRGQQVTLRCSSQSGHNTVSWYQQALGQGPQFIFQYYREEENGRGNFPPRFSGLQFPNYSSELNVNALELDDSALYLCASSARQQETQYFGPGTRLLVL.

This clonotype was seen a few times. The chain is built from TRBV7-2 and TRBJ1-2; 9 bases are shared with TRBD1. CDR1 and CDR2 (germline): SGHTA, FQGNSA. CDR3 length: 13 residues. The V gene end was trimmed by 8 bases and the J gene end by 6 bases; junction bases not matched to a gene: 7. The CDR3 DNA sequence: TGTGCCAGCCTCGAAGGGACAGGGAATGGCTACACCTTC. It translates to CASLEGTGNGYTF.

This clonotype was seen only a few times. V is TRBV5-1 and J is TRBJ2-7; 7 nucleotides agree with TRBD2. CDR3 length: 14 residues. Germline CDR1 reads SGHRS; CDR2 reads YFSETQ. Losses at the gene ends were 0 bases for V and 3 bases for J; bases not matched to a gene: 3. CDR3 sequence reads: CASSLGSGVYEQYF. CDR3 sequence (DNA): TGCGCCAGCAGCTTGGGGAGCGGGGTCTACGAGCAGTACTTC.

This clonotype occurred a few times. The rearrangement joins TRBV6-5 to TRBJ2-1, with D unresolved. CDR1 and CDR2 from the germline V gene are MNHEY and SVGAGI. V gave up 3 bases and J gave up 11 bases, with 8 bases separating them. The CDR3 runs 11 residues. CDR3: CASSYYRKQFF. In DNA form, the CDR3 reads TGTGCCAGCAGTTATTATAGGAAGCAGTTCTTC.

V is TRBV30 and J is TRBJ2-5, with D unclear. Trimming removed 3 bases at V and 9 bases at J, with 17 bases between. This CDR3 is 13 amino acids long. The V gene's germline CDR1 is GTSNPN and CDR2 SVGIG (reference sequence). The chain's CDR3 is CAWRLTVRGPQYF. DNA for the CDR3: TGTGCCTGGAGACTAACCGTTCGTGGACCCCAGTACTTC.

The V and J genes are TRBV18 and TRBJ2-5; no definite D call. Germline CDR1 KGHSH, CDR2 LQKENI. V was shortened by 3 bases and J by 3 bases, with 8 bases between the two germline ends. The length of the CDR3 is 13 residues. The DNA of the CDR3 is TGTGCCAGCTCACCGTTGCCTGAAGAGACCCAGTACTTC. It specifies CASSPLPEETQYF.

This clonotype has a count of ten or more. V usage is TRBV13 and J usage is TRBJ1-1; D perhaps matches TRBD1 (5 bases). Trimming stripped 2 bases from V and 6 bases from J, with 10 bases between. CDR3 length equals 13 residues. Germline assignment: CDR1 PRHDT and CDR2 FYEKMQ (reference sequence). The CDR3 DNA reads TGTGCCAGCAGCTTATTGAGGGGCCCTGAAGCTTTCTTT. It is translated as CASSLLRGPEAFF.

Worth noting for this clonotype: At one end the junction does not follow the germline gene, possibly because of a read error. V and J are TRBV18 and TRBJ1-1; a possible D gene is TRBD1 (6 bases). Germline CDR1 and CDR2: KGHSH and LQKENI. CDR3 length: 13 residues. The CDR3 nucleotides are TGCCCCAGCTCATCGGGACAGAACACTGAAGCTTTCTTT. Amino acids: CPSSSGQNTEAFF.

Only a few counts were recorded for this clonotype. The rearrangement joins TRBV7-2 to TRBJ2-7; D unclear. The CDR3 runs 14 residues. V lost 3 bases to trimming and J lost 0 bases, with 9 bases between them. Germline assignment: CDR1 SGHTA and CDR2 FQGNSA. CDR3 sequence (DNA): TGTGCCAGCAGCTTCCGCGTCAGCTCCTACGAGCAGTACGTC. Its protein product is CASSFRVSSYEQYV.

This rearrangement joins TRBV4-2 to TRBJ2-4; weak D call: TRBD1 (6 bases). The ends were cut back, 0 bases at V and 4 bases at J, with 16 bases in the middle. There are 17 residues in the CDR3. CDR1 is LGHNA and CDR2 is YNFKEQ in the germline V gene. DNA of the CDR3: TGTGCCAGCAGCCAAGATCTGGGGGCCGTTTATAAAAACATTCAGTACTTC. As protein: CASSQDLGAVYKNIQYF.

The V gene is TRBV7-9, the J gene TRBJ2-3; D not certain. Germline V gene data show CDR1 as SEHNR and CDR2 as FQNEAQ (reference sequence). Trimming stripped 0 bases from V and 2 bases from J, with 6 bases between. CDR3 length: 14 residues. The CDR3 sequence is CASSLASFTDTQYF. The CDR3 DNA sequence: TGTGCCAGCAGCTTAGCGAGTTTCACAGATACGCAGTATTTT.